This TCR beta chain came from a study of human T cells and chemical hapten exposure. The CDR3 consists of 17 residues. The germline V gene encodes CDR1 SGHRS and CDR2 YFSETQ. The V and J ends lost 4 bases and 1 base, in that order; junction bases with no gene match: 9. With regard to this clonotype: Its matching antigen is unknown.

The time point: patch test 1, 2 weeks after DPC sensitization. The treatment denotes: therapeutic diphenylcyclopropenone sensitization with weekly scalp DPC. Study-wide results and caveats: TCRs whose frequency exceeded 1 in 1000 remained the same following DPC sensitization.

TCRdb analysed the RACE reads with MiXCR anew, one entry per CDR3 protein. Here the sample spans around 300,000 distinct CDR3 sequences, around 7% being singletons. This chain links TRBV5-1 with TRBJ1-1, with TRBD1 matching over 11 bases. The source material was whole blood, sampled in connection with sensitization to the hapten diphenylcyclopropenone (DPC). The TCR originated in a woman younger than 35 with alopecia areata. Some clones in this sample may be carry-over from other donors' samples. CDR3 protein: CASSGIRDRGSNTEAFF. The CDR3 region has the DNA TGCGCCAGCAGCGGGATACGGGACAGGGGGTCGAACACTGAAGCTTTCTTT.